This T cell receptor (beta chain) was captured in a study of blood T cells in healthy people across ages. About the study: Capture by template switching was about one barcoded beta molecule per two T cells.

The CDR3 runs 15 residues. V trimming: 5 bases; J trimming: 7 bases; junction bases outside the gene matches: 10. Germline CDR1 LNHNV, CDR2 YYDKDF (reference sequence). Sample-barcoded 5' priming and a J-beta primer mix drove a second PCR of roughly 6 to 12 cycles. TCRdb called the 5' RACE reads again in MiXCR, with one record for every CDR3 protein. The table has about 1.4 million distinct CDR3 sequences, roughly 60% seen once. Staff drew roughly 10 milliliters of peripheral blood from each donor. Isolated per sample were at least 6.5 million PBMCs. The origin of this receptor is a man aged 18 to 30 in good health. This chain connects TRBV15 to TRBJ2-1; TRBD1 agrees at 8 bases. Sequenced: blood. The CDR3 DNA reads as TGTGCCACCAGCCAGGGGGCCACAAGAGCGAATGAGCAGTTCTTC. Translation: CATSQGATRANEQFF.